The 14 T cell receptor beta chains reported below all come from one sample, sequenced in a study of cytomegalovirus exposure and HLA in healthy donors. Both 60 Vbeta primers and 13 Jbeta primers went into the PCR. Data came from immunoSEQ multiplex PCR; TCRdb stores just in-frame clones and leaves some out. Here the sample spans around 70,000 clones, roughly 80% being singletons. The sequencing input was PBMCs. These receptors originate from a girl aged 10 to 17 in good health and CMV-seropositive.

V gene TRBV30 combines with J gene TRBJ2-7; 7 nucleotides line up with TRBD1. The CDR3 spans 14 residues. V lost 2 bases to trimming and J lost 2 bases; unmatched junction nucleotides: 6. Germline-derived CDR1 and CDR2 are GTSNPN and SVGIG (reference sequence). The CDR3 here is CAWSKPGGTYEQYF. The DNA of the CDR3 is TGTGCCTGGAGTAAACCAGGGGGAACCTACGAGCAGTACTTC.

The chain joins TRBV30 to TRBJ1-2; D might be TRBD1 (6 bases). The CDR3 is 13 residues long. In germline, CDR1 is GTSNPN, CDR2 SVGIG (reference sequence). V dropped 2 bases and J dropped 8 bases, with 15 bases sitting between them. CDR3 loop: CAWSPQGPGGYTF. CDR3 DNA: TGTGCCTGGAGTCCACAGGGTCCGGGGGGCTACACCTTC.

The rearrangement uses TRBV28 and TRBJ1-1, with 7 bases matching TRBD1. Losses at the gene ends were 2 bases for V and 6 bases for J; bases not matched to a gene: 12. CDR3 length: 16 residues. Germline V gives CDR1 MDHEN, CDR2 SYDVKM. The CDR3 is CASSLLGQWPFPEAFF. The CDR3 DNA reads TGTGCCAGCAGTTTACTGGGACAGTGGCCTTTTCCTGAAGCTTTCTTT.

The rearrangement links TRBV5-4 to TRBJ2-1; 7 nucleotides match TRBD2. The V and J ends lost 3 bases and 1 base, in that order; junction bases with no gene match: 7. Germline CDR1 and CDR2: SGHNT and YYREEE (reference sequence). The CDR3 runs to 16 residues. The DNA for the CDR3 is TGTGCCAGCAGCTCGCCCCGGACTAGATCCTACAATGAGCAGTTCTTC. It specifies CASSSPRTRSYNEQFF.

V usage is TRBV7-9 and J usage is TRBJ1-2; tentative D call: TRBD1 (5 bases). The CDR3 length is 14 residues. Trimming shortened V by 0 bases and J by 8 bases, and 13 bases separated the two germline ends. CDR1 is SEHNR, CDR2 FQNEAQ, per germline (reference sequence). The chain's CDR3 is CASSLARDWGGYTF. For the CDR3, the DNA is TGTGCCAGCAGCTTAGCTAGGGACTGGGGAGGCTACACCTTC.

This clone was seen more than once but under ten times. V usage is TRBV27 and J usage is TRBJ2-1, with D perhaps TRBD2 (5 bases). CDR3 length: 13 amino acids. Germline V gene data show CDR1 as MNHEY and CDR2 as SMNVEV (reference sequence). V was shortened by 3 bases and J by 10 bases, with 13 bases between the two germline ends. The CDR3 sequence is CASSLGPGSEQFF. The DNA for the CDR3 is TGTGCCAGCAGTTTGGGCCCGGGGAGCGAGCAGTTCTTC.

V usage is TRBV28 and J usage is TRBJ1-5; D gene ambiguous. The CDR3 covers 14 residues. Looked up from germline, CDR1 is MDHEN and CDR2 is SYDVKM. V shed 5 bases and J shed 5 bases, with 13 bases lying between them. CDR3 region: CASSLGILHQPQHF. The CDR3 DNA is TGTGCCAGCAGTCTCGGGATTCTGCATCAGCCCCAGCATTTT.

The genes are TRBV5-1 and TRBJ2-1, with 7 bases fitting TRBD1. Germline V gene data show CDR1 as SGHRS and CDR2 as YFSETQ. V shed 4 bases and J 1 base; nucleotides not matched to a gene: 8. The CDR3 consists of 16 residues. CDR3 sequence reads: CASSPQGVRSYNEQFF. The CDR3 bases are TGCGCCAGCAGCCCTCAGGGGGTTAGGTCCTACAATGAGCAGTTCTTC.

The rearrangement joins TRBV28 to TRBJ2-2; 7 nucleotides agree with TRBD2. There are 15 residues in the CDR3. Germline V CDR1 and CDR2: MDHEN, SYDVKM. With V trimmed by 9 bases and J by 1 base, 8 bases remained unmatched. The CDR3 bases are TGTGCCAGTACCCCTAGCGGAGTGAACACCGGGGAGCTGTTTTTT. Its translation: CASTPSGVNTGELFF.

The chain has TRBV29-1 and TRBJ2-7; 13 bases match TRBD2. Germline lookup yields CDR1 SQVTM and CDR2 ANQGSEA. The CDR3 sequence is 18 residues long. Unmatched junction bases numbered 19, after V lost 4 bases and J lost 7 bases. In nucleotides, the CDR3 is TGCAGCGTTGCCCAATCCCCCCTACTAGCGGGAGGGCCTCGAGAGCAGTACTTC. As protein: CSVAQSPLLAGGPREQYF.

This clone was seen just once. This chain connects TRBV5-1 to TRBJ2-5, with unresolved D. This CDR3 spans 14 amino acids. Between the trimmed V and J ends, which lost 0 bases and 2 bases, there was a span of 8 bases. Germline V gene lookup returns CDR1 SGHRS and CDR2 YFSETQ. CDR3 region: CASSLARVQETQYF. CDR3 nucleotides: TGCGCCAGCAGCTTGGCCCGGGTGCAAGAGACCCAGTACTTC.

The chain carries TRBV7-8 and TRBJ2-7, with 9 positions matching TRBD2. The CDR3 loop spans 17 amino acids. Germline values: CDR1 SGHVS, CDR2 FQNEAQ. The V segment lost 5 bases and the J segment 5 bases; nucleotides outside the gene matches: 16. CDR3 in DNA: TGTGCCAGCAGCCCGAGGCAAGGGACTAGCTCGGTCCACGAGCAGTACTTC. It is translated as CASSPRQGTSSVHEQYF. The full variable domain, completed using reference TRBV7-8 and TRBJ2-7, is GAGVSQSPRYKVAKRGQDVALRCDPISGHVSLFWYQQALGQGPEFLTYFQNEAQLDKSGLPSDRFFAERPEGSVSTLKIQRTQQEDSAVYLCASSPRQGTSSVHEQYFGPGTRLTVT.

The CDR3 reads CAWSAARGWDATYNEQFF. For the CDR3, the DNA is TGTGCCTGGAGTGCCGCAAGGGGGTGGGACGCCACCTACAATGAGCAGTTCTTC. The chain combines TRBV30 with TRBJ2-1, with D possibly TRBD1 on 6 matching bases. V lost 1 base to trimming and J lost 2 bases, with 21 bases between them. Germline V CDR1 and CDR2: GTSNPN, SVGIG (reference sequence). This CDR3 has 18 amino acids.

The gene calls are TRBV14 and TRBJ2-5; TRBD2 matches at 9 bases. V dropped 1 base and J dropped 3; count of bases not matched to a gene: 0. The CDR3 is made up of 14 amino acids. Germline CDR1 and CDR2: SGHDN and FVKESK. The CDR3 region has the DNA TGTGCCAGCAGCCAAGGACTAGCGGAAGAGACCCAGTACTTC. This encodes CASSQGLAEETQYF.